These T cell receptor beta chains were read from a single sample in a study of blood T cell repertoires in COVID-19. TCRdb's copy holds only in-frame clones and misses some; the assay was immunoSEQ multiplex PCR. The table includes 150,000 or so clones, about 86% detected once. The sequenced material came from peripheral blood. All receptors come from a woman aged 55-75 years with acute or convalescent COVID-19. The CDR3 runs from the conserved cysteine through the conserved F or W. The order of the fields is J gene, V gene, D gene, clone size, CDR3 DNA, CDR3 protein. D genes are given only for firm matches. Clone size is not always given. Where it is, it says once, few, many or a class for expanded clones.

J: TRBJ1-1
V: TRBV4-2
D: TRBD1
size: .
DNA: TGTGCCAGCAGCCCCCCGGGACAGGGGAGGGGAGCTGAAGCTTTCTTT
CDR3: CASSPPGQGRGAEAFF

J: TRBJ2-7
V: TRBV18
D: .
size: once
DNA: TGTGCCAGCTCACCATACGGAGTCTACGAGCAGTACTTC
CDR3: CASSPYGVYEQYF

J: TRBJ1-5
V: TRBV3-1/TRBV3-2
D: TRBD1
size: once
DNA: TGTGCCAGCAGCCAAGCTTACCCGACAGGGGTGGGCAATCAGCCCCAGCATTTT
CDR3: CASSQAYPTGVGNQPQHF

J: TRBJ1-1
V: TRBV5-1
D: TRBD1
size: .
DNA: TGCGCCAGCAGCCTGGACAGGGATGACGCTGAAGCTTTCTTT
CDR3: CASSLDRDDAEAFF

J: TRBJ2-3
V: TRBV7-2
D: .
size: few
DNA: TGTGCCAGCAGCTTATCCCTAGCCGAATACACAGATACGCAGTATTTT
CDR3: CASSLSLAEYTDTQYF

J: TRBJ2-3
V: TRBV18
D: .
size: .
DNA: TGTGCCAGCTCACTCTCCACCTCTCAGGATACGCAGTATTTT
CDR3: CASSLSTSQDTQYF

J: TRBJ1-2
V: TRBV2
D: .
size: .
DNA: TGTGCCAGCAGCGTTATCAGGGACTATGGCTACACCTTC
CDR3: CASSVIRDYGYTF

J: TRBJ2-1
V: TRBV30
D: TRBD1
size: .
DNA: TGTGCCTGGAGTGTTCCAGGGGGAAACGCTAAGGGGCAGTTCTTC
CDR3: CAWSVPGGNAKGQFF

J: TRBJ1-2
V: TRBV7-9
D: .
size: .
DNA: TGTGCCAGCAGCTTAGCGCCCTTGGGAGGGGGCTATGGCTACACCTTC
CDR3: CASSLAPLGGGYGYTF

J: TRBJ2-1
V: TRBV30
D: TRBD2
size: .
DNA: TGTGCCTCGGAGAGCGGGGGAGGGTTAAATGAGCAGTTCTTC
CDR3: CASESGGGLNEQFF

J: TRBJ1-2
V: TRBV19
D: TRBD1
size: .
DNA: TGTGCCAGTAGTCAAAGGGGACAGGGTTACGGCTACACCTTC
CDR3: CASSQRGQGYGYTF